Listed below are T cell receptor beta chains from one sample, sequenced in a study of cytomegalovirus exposure and HLA in healthy donors. Profiling relied on immunoSEQ multiplex PCR, and the TCRdb table lists in-frame clones only, not all of them. In the table there are 250,000 or so clones, roughly 91% of which are singletons. Sequenced input: PBMCs. These receptors all stem from a girl aged 2 to 10 in good health and CMV-seronegative. Each CDR3 is given with its conserved first and last residue. The order of the fields is clone size, D gene, V gene, J gene, CDR3 protein, CDR3 DNA. D genes are given only for firm matches. Expanded clones are given a class, and other clones once, few, many or no size at all.

>-|-|TRBV7-6|TRBJ1-3
CASSLGATDSGNTIYF
TGTGCCAGCAGCTTAGGAGCGACAGACTCTGGAAACACCATATATTTT
>-|TRBD1|TRBV9|TRBJ2-3
CASSVLQGGTDTQYF
TGTGCCAGCAGTGTCCTACAGGGGGGCACAGATACGCAGTATTTT
>-|-|TRBV30|TRBJ2-1
CAWRWGLPDNEQFF
TGTGCCTGGAGGTGGGGGCTCCCGGACAATGAGCAGTTCTTC
>-|-|TRBV5-6|TRBJ2-5
CASSLAFETQYF
TGTGCCAGCAGCTTGGCCTTTGAGACCCAGTACTTC
>once|TRBD1|TRBV30|TRBJ1-1
CASRTGLNTEAFF
TGTGCCTCCCGGACAGGGCTGAACACTGAAGCTTTCTTT
>once|TRBD2|TRBV29-1|TRBJ2-7
CSAGGGIAGSYEQYF
TGCAGCGCCGGTGGGGGGATAGCGGGCTCCTACGAGCAGTACTTC
>-|TRBD1|TRBV30|TRBJ1-5
CAWGRDSYQPQHF
TGTGCCTGGGGAAGGGACAGTTATCAGCCCCAGCATTTT
>-|-|TRBV5-4|TRBJ1-1
CASSLEEGMNTEAFF
TGTGCCAGCAGCTTGGAGGAGGGGATGAACACTGAAGCTTTCTTT
>-|TRBD2|TRBV10-3|TRBJ2-7
CAISGLSGIGREQYF
TGTGCCATCAGTGGCCTTAGCGGGATAGGGCGTGAGCAGTACTTC
>-|TRBD1|TRBV4-1|TRBJ1-2
CASSQEGQQLNYGYTF
TGCGCCAGCAGCCAAGAGGGACAGCAACTTAACTATGGCTACACCTTC
>-|TRBD2|TRBV5-4|TRBJ2-1
CASSAGGGRAGGSVNEQFF
TGTGCCAGCAGCGCCGGTGGGGGACGAGCGGGAGGGTCCGTCAATGAGCAGTTCTTC
>-|-|TRBV5-5|TRBJ1-4
CASSRAEGEKLFF
TGTGCCAGCAGCCGCGCCGAGGGTGAAAAACTGTTTTTT
>-|-|TRBV14|TRBJ1-1
CASSQELGSTEAFF
TGTGCCAGCAGCCAAGAACTGGGCTCCACTGAAGCTTTCTTT
>-|TRBD1|TRBV10-2|TRBJ1-2
CASTGQGTNYGYTF
TGCGCCAGTACGGGACAGGGGACTAACTATGGCTACACCTTC